This T cell receptor (beta chain) was profiled in a study of Tregs in tolerant kidney transplant recipients. Libraries were prepared by immunoSEQ multiplex PCR; TCRdb keeps only in-frame clonotypes and omits some of them. The sample yields some 60,000 clones, around 83% seen once. Per the germline V gene, CDR1 is LNHDA and CDR2 is SQIVND (reference sequence). The length of the CDR3 is 15 residues. Trimming removed 5 bases from V and 2 bases from J, with 13 bases in between. The gene calls are TRBV19 and TRBJ1-3; no reliable D call. Sequenced input: CD4+ T cells from blood. This TCR was sampled from a human donor in good health. The CDR3 DNA reads as TGTGCCAGTAGTGACCCGGGGAGGACTGGAAACACCATATATTTT. Amino acid sequence: CASSDPGRTGNTIYF.